This T cell receptor beta chain stems from a study of cytomegalovirus exposure and HLA in healthy donors. General study points: Researchers counted around 150 TCR beta chains as cytomegalovirus-associated.

Clones were sequenced by immunoSEQ multiplex PCR, and TCRdb holds only the in-frame ones, with some missing. The table has 350,000 or so clones, 86% seen once. About this clone itself: Its antigen is as yet unknown.

Germline-derived CDR1 and CDR2 are LNHNV and YYDKDF (reference sequence). This CDR3 contains 15 residues. The V segment lost 3 bases and the J segment 6 bases; nucleotides outside the gene matches: 4. Sequencing was done on a sample of PBMCs. This TCR came from a woman between 18 and 30 years old in good health and CMV-seronegative. The J gene is TRBJ2-3, the V gene TRBV15; 12 bases align to TRBD2. The CDR3 DNA is TGTGCCACCAGCAGGCGACTAGCGGGAGAGGATACGCAGTATTTT. It specifies CATSRRLAGEDTQYF.